Listed below are T cell receptor beta chains from one sample, sequenced in a study of blood T cell repertoires in COVID-19. Here immunoSEQ multiplex PCR was the method, and the copy in TCRdb shows in-frame clones only, minus some. The sample records about 220,000 clones, roughly 89% being singletons. The sequenced sample consisted of PBMCs or T cells enriched from blood (not recorded which). The receptors come from a man between 25 and 39 years old who had been exposed to COVID-19. Each CDR3 is given with its conserved first and last residue. The D gene is left open where the match is weak. The size of a clone is reported for some rows only, either as once, few or many, or as a class for expanded clones.

j_call clone_size v_call d_call cdr3_aa cdr3_nt
TRBJ2-1 - TRBV9 TRBD1 CASSVVGQEEGEQFF TGTGCCAGCAGCGTAGTGGGACAGGAAGAGGGTGAGCAGTTCTTC
TRBJ2-3 once TRBV4-1 - CASSQELRGGPDTQYF TGCGCCAGCAGCCAAGAGTTGCGGGGCGGGCCAGATACGCAGTATTTT
TRBJ2-5 once TRBV9 TRBD1 CASSVTGTGVQETQYF TGTGCCAGCAGCGTAACCGGGACAGGGGTACAAGAGACCCAGTACTTC
TRBJ1-3 - TRBV4-1 - CASSQETIPSGNTIYF TGCGCCAGCAGCCAAGAGACAATCCCCTCTGGAAACACCATATATTTT
TRBJ2-7 - TRBV29-1 - CSVLRSGHYEQYF TGCAGCGTGCTCCGTTCGGGACACTACGAGCAGTACTTC
TRBJ2-3 - TRBV15 TRBD2 CATSGGGTSGGGTQYF TGTGCCACCAGCGGAGGTGGGACTAGCGGGGGAGGTACGCAGTATTTT
TRBJ1-3 - TRBV29-1 - CSVHQGSPNTIYF TGCAGCGTACATCAGGGTTCCCCGAACACCATATATTTT
TRBJ1-2 - TRBV27 - CASSLLSAGYGYTF TGTGCCAGCAGCCTACTAAGCGCGGGGTATGGCTACACCTTC
TRBJ2-5 - TRBV9 - CASSPPPLGFQETQYF TGTGCCAGCAGCCCTCCCCCACTAGGTTTCCAAGAGACCCAGTACTTC
TRBJ2-1 - TRBV7-3 - CASSWGRSYNEQFF TGTGCCAGCAGCTGGGGGCGATCCTACAATGAGCAGTTCTTC
TRBJ1-2 - TRBV6-5 - CASSVSDRYYGYTF TGTGCCAGCAGCGTCAGTGACAGGTACTATGGCTACACCTTC
TRBJ1-3 - TRBV19 - CASNVGGTNSGNTIYF TGTGCCAGTAATGTTGGAGGCACCAACTCTGGAAACACCATATATTTT
TRBJ2-2 - TRBV3-1/TRBV3-2 - CASRRMGGTGELFF TGTGCCAGCAGACGCATGGGGGGCACCGGGGAGCTGTTTTTT
TRBJ2-7 - TRBV10-3 - CAINSDTFEQYF TGTGCCATCAATAGCGACACCTTCGAGCAGTACTTC
TRBJ1-1 once TRBV18 - CASSPIQDMNTEAFF TGTGCCAGCTCACCAATACAGGATATGAACACTGAAGCTTTCTTT
TRBJ2-7 few TRBV6-2/TRBV6-3 - CASSYSVADSSYEQYF TGTGCCAGCAGTTATAGCGTTGCGGACAGCTCTTACGAGCAGTACTTC
TRBJ1-5 - TRBV10-3 - CAISESPQYQPQHF TGTGCCATCAGTGAGTCACCTCAGTATCAGCCCCAGCATTTT
TRBJ2-7 - TRBV9 - CASSVEGSGRFYEQYF TGTGCCAGCAGCGTAGAGGGGTCGGGCAGATTCTACGAGCAGTACTTC
TRBJ1-3 - TRBV18 - CASSPGATIYF TGTGCCAGCTCACCAGGGGCCACCATATATTTT
TRBJ2-5 - TRBV2 TRBD1 CASNNRGQDQETQYF TGTGCCAGCAATAACAGGGGGCAGGACCAAGAGACCCAGTACTTC
TRBJ1-2 - TRBV28 - CASSSHGVDYGYTF TGTGCCAGCAGTTCCCACGGAGTAGACTATGGCTACACCTTC
TRBJ2-5 - TRBV7-3 - CASSPQGSSQETQYF TGTGCCAGCAGCCCACAGGGATCGTCCCAAGAGACCCAGTACTTC
TRBJ2-7 - TRBV3-1/TRBV3-2 TRBD1 CASSQIENRGLSYEQYF TGTGCCAGCAGCCAAATCGAAAACAGGGGCCTTTCCTACGAGCAGTACTTC
TRBJ1-2 once TRBV15 - CATSRVVEGSGYTF TGTGCCACCAGCAGAGTAGTGGAGGGGAGTGGCTACACCTTC
TRBJ1-2 - TRBV3-1/TRBV3-2 TRBD1 CASSQDLGQGQGYTF TGTGCCAGCAGCCAAGATCTGGGACAGGGCCAAGGCTACACCTTC
TRBJ1-2 - TRBV12-3/TRBV12-4 TRBD1 CASTKPSQDRATF TGTGCCAGCACTAAACCCTCCCAGGACAGGGCCACCTTC
TRBJ1-2 - TRBV30 - CAWSVLPNGYTF TGTGCCTGGAGTGTACTTCCGAATGGCTACACCTTC
TRBJ2-3 - TRBV9 - CASRPGDTDTQYF TGTGCCAGCAGACCGGGGGACACAGATACGCAGTATTTT
TRBJ2-7 - TRBV6-2/TRBV6-3 - CASSSRQFQPSSPASEQYF TGTGCCAGCAGTTCCCGACAGTTTCAGCCTAGTTCACCCGCCTCCGAGCAGTACTTC
TRBJ1-2 - TRBV5-1 - CASRDTAAGGYTF TGCGCCAGCAGGGACACGGCGGCTGGGGGCTACACCTTC
TRBJ2-5 - TRBV11-2 - CASSLIAEVGGDQYF TGTGCCAGCAGCTTAATCGCCGAAGTAGGGGGGGACCAGTACTTC
TRBJ2-3 - TRBV5-1 TRBD2 CASSPTSGGSTDTQYF TGCGCCAGCAGCCCGACTAGCGGGGGCTCCACAGATACGCAGTATTTT
TRBJ2-1 - TRBV9 - CASSESGGHSYNEQFF TGTGCCAGCAGCGAGTCGGGGGGCCACTCCTACAATGAGCAGTTCTTC
TRBJ1-1 - TRBV6-2/TRBV6-3 TRBD1 CASSYPDRVVAEAFF TGTGCCAGCAGTTACCCTGACAGGGTCGTGGCTGAAGCTTTCTTT
TRBJ1-6 - TRBV5-1 TRBD1 CASSLPGPGTGGSPLHF TGCGCCAGCAGCCTACCGGGCCCCGGGACAGGGGGTTCACCCCTCCACTTT
TRBJ1-2 - TRBV10-3 - CAISDFPGSNYGYTF TGTGCCATCAGTGATTTTCCGGGGTCTAACTATGGCTACACCTTC
TRBJ1-2 - TRBV3-1/TRBV3-2 - CASSLRGERGYTF TGTGCCAGCAGCCTACGGGGTGAACGTGGCTACACCTTC
TRBJ1-2 few TRBV19 TRBD1 CASSPTPGTGNGYTF TGTGCCAGTAGTCCCACTCCCGGGACAGGGAATGGCTACACCTTC
TRBJ2-7 - TRBV11-2 TRBD2 CASSLGAGGTRSYEQYF TGTGCCAGCAGCTTAGGAGCCGGGGGGACTAGATCCTACGAGCAGTACTTC
TRBJ2-7 once TRBV5-1 TRBD1 CASTPGQGKQYF TGCGCTAGCACGCCGGGACAGGGAAAACAGTACTTC
TRBJ2-1 - TRBV30 - CAWSVPGTVYNEQFF TGTGCCTGGAGTGTCCCCGGGACTGTTTACAATGAGCAGTTCTTC
TRBJ1-1 once TRBV2 - CASSGQRNTEAFF TGTGCCAGCAGTGGTCAGCGGAACACTGAAGCTTTCTTT
TRBJ2-6 - TRBV5-4 - CASSFFDQTQEDTNVLTF TGTGCCAGCAGCTTTTTCGACCAGACCCAAGAAGACACCAACGTCCTGACTTTC
TRBJ2-7 - TRBV21-1 - CASSTQGGGVSRGWQYF TGTGCCAGCAGCACCCAAGGAGGAGGGGTATCCCGGGGGTGGCAGTACTTC
TRBJ1-1 few TRBV5-6 - CASTLQWGHAFF TGTGCCAGCACATTACAGTGGGGGCATGCTTTCTTT
TRBJ1-1 - TRBV30 - CAWTTQGLTEAFF TGTGCCTGGACGACGCAGGGACTCACTGAAGCTTTCTTT
TRBJ2-1 - TRBV11-2 - CASSSGLPQFF TGTGCCAGCAGCTCGGGACTCCCCCAGTTCTTC
TRBJ2-4 - TRBV7-9 TRBD1 CASSWGQAIQYF TGTGCCAGCAGCTGGGGACAGGCCATTCAGTACTTC
TRBJ2-2 - TRBV30 - CAWSVPGSYTGELFF TGTGCCTGGAGTGTCCCCGGGAGCTACACCGGGGAGCTGTTTTTT
TRBJ2-5 - TRBV23-1 TRBD1 CASSPNTGQGETQYF TGCGCCAGCAGTCCGAACACCGGACAGGGGGAGACCCAGTACTTC
TRBJ1-4 - TRBV5-5 TRBD1 CASSPTQDRVNEKLFF TGTGCCAGCAGCCCAACCCAGGACAGGGTTAATGAAAAACTGTTTTTT
TRBJ2-5 - TRBV11-2 TRBD1 CASSSHTGTEETQYF TGTGCCAGCAGCTCCCACACCGGGACAGAAGAGACCCAGTACTTC
TRBJ1-1 - TRBV10-2 - CASSETLGLNTEAFF TGCGCCAGCAGTGAGACATTGGGCCTAAACACTGAAGCTTTCTTT